Each of the 20 T cell receptor beta chains below was sequenced from the same sample in a study of blood T cell repertoires in COVID-19. Using immunoSEQ multiplex PCR, the repertoire was profiled, and TCRdb retains in-frame clones only, with some absent. Found here are 140,000 to 150,000 clones, around 80% of them singletons; the top ten hold 3.5%. The sample taken for sequencing was peripheral blood. These receptor sequences come from a man in his 70s who had recovered from COVID-19.

The rearrangement joins TRBV27 to TRBJ2-1; the match to TRBD2 covers 9 bases. The CDR3 is made up of 15 amino acids. The germline CDR1 and CDR2 sequences are MNHEY and SMNVEV (reference sequence). V shed 2 bases and J 9 bases; nucleotides not matched to a gene: 8. CDR3 nucleotide sequence: TGTGCCAGCAGTTTACTGCTAGCGGGATTGGGTGAGCAGTTCTTC. It translates to CASSLLLAGLGEQFF.

The chain combines TRBV11-2 with TRBJ2-3; 12 nucleotides agree with TRBD2. Germline trimming cut 1 base from V and 2 bases from J; bases unmatched to any gene: 1. The germline gives CDR1 SGHAT, CDR2 FQNNGV. This CDR3 has 16 amino acids. CDR3 in DNA: TGTGCCAGCAGCTTAGGACTAGCGGGAGCCACAGATACGCAGTATTTT. This translates into CASSLGLAGATDTQYF. Combining the CDR3 with reference TRBV11-2 and TRBJ2-3 gives the whole variable domain EAGVAQSPRYKIIEKRQSVAFWCNPISGHATLYWYQQILGQGPKLLIQFQNNGVVDDSQLPKDRFSAERLKGVDSTLKIQPAKLEDSAVYLCASSLGLAGATDTQYFGPGTRLTVL.

J is TRBJ2-2 and V is TRBV12-5, with D perhaps TRBD2 (5 bases). Germline values: CDR1 LGHNT, CDR2 FRNRAP. This CDR3 has 15 amino acids. V gave up 7 bases and J gave up 0 bases, with 12 bases separating them. DNA of the CDR3: TGTGCTAGTGCTCCGGACGGGGCGAACACCGGGGAGCTGTTTTTT. Protein: CASAPDGANTGELFF.

The chain carries TRBV28 and TRBJ1-2, with 9 positions matching TRBD1. The CDR3 has 13 amino acids. Unmatched junction bases numbered 5, after V lost 4 bases and J lost 8 bases. Germline CDR1 and CDR2: MDHEN and SYDVKM. In DNA, the CDR3 is TGTGCCAGCAGTTCCCGGACAGGGGTAGGCTACACCTTC. Translation gives CASSSRTGVGYTF.

About this clone itself: Other DNA sequences in the same sample also yield this CDR3. The V call is TRBV29-1, the J call TRBJ2-7; 8 nucleotides agree with TRBD1. This CDR3 spans 13 amino acids. Germline CDR1 and CDR2: SQVTM and ANQGSEA. V was clipped by 4 bases and J by 3 bases; unmatched bases: 5. The CDR3 nucleotides read TGCAGCGTTGCAGGGACAGGCCTCTACGAGCAGTACTTC. Its translation is CSVAGTGLYEQYF.

This chain uses TRBV6-4 with TRBJ2-1; D might be TRBD1 (6 bases). Germline-derived CDR1 and CDR2 are MRHNA and SNTAGT. The CDR3 totals 16 residues. Trimming took off 0 bases at V and 0 bases at J, with 9 bases between the two ends. The CDR3 here is CASSDSGGSSYNEQFF. CDR3 bases: TGTGCCAGCAGTGACTCTGGGGGCAGCTCCTACAATGAGCAGTTCTTC.

The V and J genes are TRBV28 and TRBJ1-6, with D unresolved. The length of the CDR3 is 16 residues. The V gene lost 4 bases and the J gene lost 0 bases, with 10 bases spanning the gap. CDR1 and CDR2 (germline): MDHEN, SYDVKM. The CDR3 coding sequence is TGTGCCAGCAGTTGGCACACAAGCTCCTATAATTCACCCCTCCACTTT. Its protein product is CASSWHTSSYNSPLHF. Drawing the rest from reference TRBV28 and TRBJ1-6, the complete variable domain is DVKVTQSSRYLVKRTGEKVFLECVQDMDHENMFWYRQDPGLGLRLIYFSYDVKMKEKGDIPEGYSVSREKKERFSLILESASTNQTSMYLCASSWHTSSYNSPLHFGNGTRLTVT.

V usage is TRBV18 and J usage is TRBJ2-7, with 8 bases aligning to TRBD2. Per the germline V gene, CDR1 is KGHSH and CDR2 is LQKENI. This CDR3 region has 13 residues. After removal of 3 bases from V and 5 bases from J, the junction contained 3 bases not matched to a gene. The CDR3: CASSPRGGDEQYF. CDR3 DNA: TGTGCCAGCTCACCTCGGGGGGGTGACGAGCAGTACTTC.

This clone was seen many times. V is TRBV5-1 and J is TRBJ2-7; tentative D call: TRBD1 (5 bases). CDR1 and CDR2 from the germline V gene are SGHRS and YFSETQ. The CDR3 loop spans 16 amino acids. V dropped 1 base and J dropped 0 bases, with 14 bases sitting between them. CDR3 nucleotides: TGCGCCAGCAGCTTGATGGCGGCAGGGTTCTCCTACGAGCAGTACTTC. It is translated as CASSLMAAGFSYEQYF.

This chain joins TRBV7-9 and TRBJ2-5, with 9 bases lining up with TRBD2. The length of the CDR3 is 18 residues. Germline CDR1 is SEHNR and CDR2 is FQNEAQ (reference sequence). Trimming at V came to 1 base and at J to 3 bases, leaving 12 bases not matched to a gene. The CDR3: CASSLGGGRGRGKETQYF. CDR3 bases: TGTGCCAGCAGCTTAGGCGGCGGGAGGGGCCGGGGGAAAGAGACCCAGTACTTC.

The V and J genes are TRBV7-8 and TRBJ2-1; D call uncertain. Germline V lookup: CDR1 SGHVS, CDR2 FQNEAQ. The CDR3 runs 14 residues. V dropped 6 bases and J dropped 0 bases, with 9 bases sitting between them. The CDR3 protein is CASRASGSYNEQFF. The DNA for the CDR3 is TGTGCCAGCAGGGCTTCAGGCTCCTACAATGAGCAGTTCTTC.

This clone was detected a few times. This rearrangement joins TRBV24-1 to TRBJ2-1, with 11 bases identical to TRBD2. There are 16 residues in the CDR3. Trimming took 4 bases from V and 4 from J; bases not matched to a gene: 5. Germline-derived CDR1 and CDR2 are KGHDR and SFDVKD. For the CDR3, the DNA is TGTGCCACCAGTGACTCCGGGACTAGCGGATACAATGAGCAGTTCTTC. This gives the protein CATSDSGTSGYNEQFF.

The chain carries TRBV2 and TRBJ2-2; TRBD2 matches at 12 bases. CDR1 and CDR2 (germline): SNHLY, FYNNEI. Trimming removed 8 bases from V and 7 bases from J; junction bases left unmatched: 8. The CDR3 consists of 15 residues. The CDR3 region has the DNA TGTGCCAGCCGCGGACTAGCGGGAAGGATCGGGGAGCTGTTTTTT. Residues: CASRGLAGRIGELFF.

The V gene is TRBV7-2, the J gene TRBJ2-7, with D hard to call. Trimming cost V 5 bases and J 0 bases, with 14 bases left between them. The germline V gene has CDR1 SGHTA and CDR2 FQGNSA. The CDR3 has 15 amino acids. The CDR3 coding sequence is TGTGCCAGCAGCATTAGCTCCTTGCCCTCCTACGAGCAGTACTTC. Its protein is CASSISSLPSYEQYF.

This clone showed up many times. CDR3 coding DNA: TGTGCCAGCAGCCCGGGCCTAACTAGCGGGAGGGCCAACCAGCAGTTCTTC. Translating gives CASSPGLTSGRANQQFF. V is TRBV3-1 (or the pseudogene TRBV3-2) and J is TRBJ2-1; 13 bases agree with TRBD2. Per the germline V gene, CDR1 is LGHDT and CDR2 is YNNKEL (reference sequence). Trimming at V came to 4 bases and at J to 11 bases, leaving 14 bases not matched to a gene. The CDR3 is made up of 17 amino acids.

J is TRBJ2-1 and V is TRBV14; weak D call: TRBD2 (5 bases). V lost 2 bases to trimming and J lost 9 bases, with 11 bases between them. From germline, CDR1 is SGHDN and CDR2 FVKESK. The CDR3 sequence is 13 residues long. The CDR3 nucleotides are TGTGCCAGCAGCCAATGGGCGGGCGGTGAGCAGTTCTTC. Its translation: CASSQWAGGEQFF.

The rearrangement links TRBV9 to TRBJ2-3; 11 nucleotides match TRBD2. CDR3 length: 15 residues. Germline V gives CDR1 SGDLS, CDR2 YYNGEE. V shed 2 bases, J shed 2 bases, and the junction held 1 base outside the gene matches. The CDR3 nucleotides read TGTGCCAGCAGCGTGACTAGCGGGGCCACAGATACGCAGTATTTT. Translated, it gives CASSVTSGATDTQYF. Full variable domain (remainder filled in from reference TRBV9 and TRBJ2-3): DSGVTQTPKHLITATGQRVTLRCSPRSGDLSVYWYQQSLDQGLQFLIQYYNGEERAKGNILERFSAQQFPDLHSELNLSSLELGDSALYFCASSVTSGATDTQYFGPGTRLTVL.

The genes are TRBV9 and TRBJ2-5; 10 positions match TRBD1. The CDR3 is made up of 15 amino acids. The V gene end was trimmed by 2 bases and the J gene end by 5 bases; junction bases not matched to a gene: 6. The germline V gene has CDR1 SGDLS and CDR2 YYNGEE. The DNA of the CDR3 is TGTGCCAGCAGCGTGACAGGGGGCGCGTCGGAGACCCAGTACTTC. Its protein product is CASSVTGGASETQYF.

This sequence joins TRBV5-1 and TRBJ2-7; TRBD2 matches at 12 bases. This CDR3 is 17 amino acids long. The V segment lost 0 bases and the J segment 6 bases; nucleotides outside the gene matches: 10. CDR1 SGHRS and CDR2 YFSETQ come from the germline V gene. The CDR3 nucleotides are TGCGCCAGCAGCTTGGACCTAGCGGGAGGGCCCTTAGGCGAGCAGTACTTC. This gives the protein CASSLDLAGGPLGEQYF.

CDR3: CASSPPSLAKNIQYF. Here the CDR3 DNA reads TGTGCCAGCTCACCACCGAGTCTAGCCAAAAACATTCAGTACTTC. This sequence joins TRBV18 and TRBJ2-4; no clear D. This CDR3 has 15 residues. The germline V gene has CDR1 KGHSH and CDR2 LQKENI. Trimming cost V 0 bases and J 0 bases, with 6 bases left between them.